This TCR beta chain was captured in a study of blood T cell repertoires in COVID-19. About the research overall: Acute-phase and convalescent COVID-19 samples originated in the United States, Italy and Spain.

The trim removed 0 bases at V and 4 bases at J, leaving 6 bases unmatched. The CDR3 spans 16 residues. Germline V gene sequence: CDR1 LGHNA, CDR2 YNFKEQ. Original handling: Amplifying reference gene primers gave estimates of nucleated cell counts. This table comes from immunoSEQ multiplex PCR, and its TCRdb copy is limited to in-frame clones, with some not included. That table furnishes V, J and clone size, whereas the DNA furnished D and trimming. This table holds about 230,000 clones, approximately 82% found once. This chain uses TRBV4-2 with TRBJ2-1; 7 nucleotides line up with TRBD2. The receptor was derived from a woman aged 70-85 years with active or convalescent COVID-19. The sample consisted of peripheral blood. CDR3: CASSQEGAGTYNEQFF. The DNA of the CDR3 is TGTGCCAGCAGCCAAGAGGGAGCGGGAACGTACAATGAGCAGTTCTTC.